One sample yielded the 19 T cell receptor beta chains listed below, sequenced in a study of graft-versus-host responses after intestinal transplantation. Researchers processed graft tissue to release intraepithelial and lamina propria lymphocytes. Some clones are missing from TCRdb's copy, which holds only in-frame ones; the method was immunoSEQ multiplex PCR. The sample lists 60,000 to 75,000 clones, about nine tenths occurring once. Material: ileum tissue, obtained approximately 370 days after transplant. Receptors were obtained from a human patient who received an intestinal transplant, so some T cells may come from the graft donor.

Note on this clone: Sequence at one end of the junction differs from germline and may be a read error. DNA of the CDR3: TGTGCCAGCAGCTTGAACCAGGGGTCTGGCCACACCTTC. This codes for CASSLNQGSGHTF. The chain is built from TRBV11-2 and TRBJ1-2; D perhaps matches TRBD1 (6 bases). CDR1 is SGHAT and CDR2 is FQNNGV in the germline V gene. The length of the CDR3 is 13 residues.

This clone was seen more than once but under ten times. The gene calls are TRBV11-2 and TRBJ1-6, with D unclear. This CDR3 contains 12 residues. In germline, CDR1 is SGHAT, CDR2 FQNNGV. V lost 2 bases and J 7 bases, leaving 3 bases between the germline ends. The DNA of the CDR3 is TGTGCCAGCAGCTTAAGCAATTCACCCCTCCACTTT. It encodes CASSLSNSPLHF.

This clone has a handful of counts. This rearrangement joins TRBV6-1 to TRBJ1-3; no clear D gene. The germline CDR1 and CDR2 sequences are MNHNS and SASEGT. The ends were cut back, 4 bases at V and 0 bases at J, with 10 bases in the middle. This CDR3 spans 15 amino acids. The CDR3 DNA sequence: TGTGCCAGCAGTGCTCAGACTTTCTCTGGAAACACCATATATTTT. Protein: CASSAQTFSGNTIYF.

This rearrangement joins TRBV9 to TRBJ2-2, with D perhaps TRBD1 (6 bases). Germline V gives CDR1 SGDLS, CDR2 YYNGEE. The CDR3 is 15 amino acids. Trimming stripped 2 bases from V and 5 bases from J, with 13 bases between. The CDR3 spells CASSVAGAPTGELFF. The CDR3, as DNA: TGTGCCAGCAGCGTGGCAGGGGCGCCGACCGGGGAGCTGTTTTTT. The whole variable domain, remainder taken from reference TRBV9 and TRBJ2-2, is DSGVTQTPKHLITATGQRVTLRCSPRSGDLSVYWYQQSLDQGLQFLIQYYNGEERAKGNILERFSAQQFPDLHSELNLSSLELGDSALYFCASSVAGAPTGELFFGEGSRLTVL.

The chain has TRBV6-1 and TRBJ2-5; 7 bases fit TRBD1. The J call may not be correct, given that the DNA end is closer to TRBJ2-7. This CDR3 region has 15 residues. The germline V gene encodes CDR1 MNHNS and CDR2 SASEGT. CDR3: CASSLRTGSPYEQYF. CDR3 coding DNA: TGTGCCAGCAGTCTACGGACAGGTTCCCCCTACGAGCAGTACTTC.

The rearrangement links TRBV6-1 to TRBJ1-2; 7 nucleotides align to TRBD1. V shed 5 bases, J shed 5 bases, and the junction held 5 bases outside the gene matches. The CDR3 covers 13 residues. Germline V lookup: CDR1 MNHNS, CDR2 SASEGT. The CDR3, as DNA: TGTGCCAGCAGTTTAGGACAGGTGTATGGCTACACCTTC. Translation gives CASSLGQVYGYTF.

The chain links TRBV4-1 to TRBJ1-1; possible D gene TRBD1, 5 bases. The V end lost 0 bases, the J end lost 1 base, and 6 bases lay between the germline ends. Germline V gene sequence: CDR1 MGHRA, CDR2 YSYEKL. The CDR3 spans 14 residues. CDR3 amino acids: CASSQEGQNTEAFF. CDR3 sequence (DNA): TGCGCCAGCAGCCAAGAGGGGCAGAACACTGAAGCTTTCTTT.

The CDR3, as DNA: TGCGCCAGCAGCCAAGTCGACAGGGCGGATTACGAGCAGTACTTC. Protein sequence: CASSQVDRADYEQYF. The V call is TRBV4-1, the J call TRBJ2-7; 7 bases match TRBD1. The CDR3 sequence is 15 residues long. Germline loops: CDR1 MGHRA, CDR2 YSYEKL. With 1 base clipped from V and 4 bases from J, the junction kept 7 bases outside the gene matches.

J is TRBJ2-2 and V is TRBV6-6, with D possibly being TRBD2 (5 bases). Germline V gene lookup returns CDR1 MNHNY and CDR2 SVGAGI (reference sequence). Trimming stripped 1 base from V and 0 bases from J, with 9 bases between. The CDR3 totals 16 residues. The CDR3 DNA reads as TGTGCCAGCAGTTACTTTGAGGGCGCGAACACCGGGGAGCTGTTTTTT. Amino acids: CASSYFEGANTGELFF.

In this sample, this clone turned up a few times. The chain combines TRBV7-3 with TRBJ2-5, with D possibly TRBD2 on 6 matching bases. The CDR3 is made up of 14 amino acids. The V and J ends lost 5 bases and 2 bases respectively, with 12 bases between them. Germline CDR1 reads SGHTA; CDR2 reads FQGTGA. In nucleotides, the CDR3 is TGTGCCAGCAGCCTCCGGGACTGGCAAGAGACCCAGTACTTC. Translating it yields CASSLRDWQETQYF.

Comment on this clone: Relative to the germline gene, one junction end is altered; a read error may explain this. Other DNA sequences in the sample encode the same CDR3. The rearrangement joins TRBV4-2 to TRBJ1-1; possibly TRBD1 for D (5 bases). The CDR3 has 14 amino acids. Germline CDR1 is LGHNA and CDR2 is YNFKEQ. CDR3 sequence: CASSQEWDDRDAFF. The CDR3 nucleotides are TGTGCCAGCAGCCAAGAATGGGATGACAGAGACGCTTTTTTT.

This clone was counted between two and nine times. The V call is TRBV6-1, the J call TRBJ2-1, with D possibly TRBD2 on 6 matching bases. The germline V and J ends were trimmed by 4 bases and 0 bases, with 13 bases remaining between them. This CDR3 contains 16 residues. Germline V gene lookup returns CDR1 MNHNS and CDR2 SASEGT. Here the CDR3 DNA reads TGTGCCAGCAGTGGCGGGACTGTCCCCTCCTACAATGAGCAGTTCTTC. This sequence encodes CASSGGTVPSYNEQFF.

This chain links TRBV29-1 with TRBJ2-5; 8 bases line up with TRBD2. CDR1 SQVTM and CDR2 ANQGSEA come from the germline V gene. The CDR3 consists of 15 residues. V shed 4 bases, J shed 5 bases, and the junction held 12 bases outside the gene matches. CDR3 DNA sequence: TGCAGCGTTGGGGCCAGCGGGGGCCCTGGCGAGACCCAGTACTTC. It is translated as CSVGASGGPGETQYF.

This rearrangement joins TRBV5-1 to TRBJ2-3; 8 nucleotides align to TRBD1. Trimming took 3 bases from V and 0 from J; bases not matched to a gene: 12. The CDR3 extends over 18 amino acids. Per germline, CDR1 SGHRS and CDR2 YFSETQ. This CDR3 is CASSSYLRTGHSTDTQYF. The CDR3 nucleotides are TGCGCCAGCAGCTCCTACCTGAGGACAGGGCATAGCACAGATACGCAGTATTTT.

This clone was seen a few times. The chain joins TRBV6-1 to TRBJ2-7; 7 bases align to TRBD2. The length of the CDR3 is 15 residues. With V trimmed by 1 base and J by 3 bases, 6 bases remained unmatched. CDR1 is MNHNS, CDR2 SASEGT, per germline. DNA of the CDR3: TGTGCCAGCAGTGAAGGGGTAGCGGGCTTCTACGAGCAGTACTTC. Protein product: CASSEGVAGFYEQYF.

This rearrangement joins TRBV11-3 to TRBJ2-1; D may correspond to TRBD1 or TRBD2 (6 bases each). Trimming stripped 4 bases from V and 8 bases from J, with 18 bases between. The CDR3 runs 15 residues. Looked up from germline, CDR1 is SGHNT and CDR2 is YENEEA. CDR3 sequence (DNA): TGTGCCAGCAGCTCACGGGACTTGGAGGGGGATGAGCAGTTCTTC. Its protein product is CASSSRDLEGDEQFF.

A single count supports this clone. The chain couples TRBV5-6 to TRBJ1-1; D is undetermined. CDR3 length: 13 residues. V was pared by 0 bases and J by 11 bases, with 14 bases between. Germline V gene data show CDR1 as SGHDT and CDR2 as YYEEEE. The CDR3 DNA reads as TGTGCCAGCAGCTTGGCCGGGAATTCAGTGGCTTTCTTT. Translation: CASSLAGNSVAFF. Filled out from reference TRBV5-6 and TRBJ1-1, the complete variable domain reads DAGVTQSPTHLIKTRGQQVTLRCSPKSGHDTVSWYQQALGQGPQFIFQYYEEEERQRGNFPDRFSGHQFPNYSSELNVNALLLGDSALYLCASSLAGNSVAFFGQGTRLTVV.

V usage is TRBV6-5 and J usage is TRBJ2-1; D unresolved. Trimming shortened V by 2 bases and J by 6 bases, and 8 bases separated the two germline ends. The germline CDR1 and CDR2 sequences are MNHEY and SVGAGI. The CDR3 has 13 amino acids. The DNA for the CDR3 is TGTGCCAGCAGTTACACGACTTTCAATGAGCAGTTCTTC. Its protein is CASSYTTFNEQFF.

The chain employs TRBV6-5 and TRBJ1-5; D ambiguous. CDR3 length equals 14 residues. V was shortened by 4 bases and J by 7 bases, with 14 bases between the two germline ends. Per the germline V gene, CDR1 is MNHEY and CDR2 is SVGAGI. This chain's CDR3 is CASSLTRDVQPQHF. The CDR3 coding sequence is TGTGCCAGCAGTTTAACCAGAGATGTGCAGCCCCAGCATTTT.